Listed below are T cell receptor beta chains from one sample, sequenced in a study of siplizumab effects on memory and regulatory T cells. Clones were read by immunoSEQ multiplex PCR, and TCRdb kept only the in-frame ones, dropping some. The sample lists about 100,000 clones, more than 85% occurring once. Sequenced sample: CD4+ T cells sorted from blood. Source of these receptors: a human donor in good health. Some clones in this sample may be carry-over from other donors' samples. Both conserved end residues are part of each CDR3. The D gene is left open where the match is weak. Some rows mark clone size as missing; the rest say once, few, many or name a class of expanded clone.

J gene: TRBJ2-3; clone size: NA; CDR3 length: 14; V gene: TRBV7-3; D gene: TRBD2; CDR3 DNA: TGTGCCAGCAGCCTAGCGGGAGATAAAGATACGCAGTATTTT; CDR3 protein: CASSLAGDKDTQYF
J gene: TRBJ1-2; clone size: NA; CDR3 length: 15; V gene: TRBV19; D gene: NA; CDR3 DNA: TGTGCCAGTAGGGCTGGGACGGCGGTCGACTATGGCTACACCTTC; CDR3 protein: CASRAGTAVDYGYTF
J gene: TRBJ2-7; clone size: once; CDR3 length: 12; V gene: TRBV15; D gene: NA; CDR3 DNA: TGTGCCACCAGCACAGCCCACTACGAGCAGTACTTC; CDR3 protein: CATSTAHYEQYF
J gene: TRBJ2-7; clone size: NA; CDR3 length: 13; V gene: TRBV28; D gene: NA; CDR3 DNA: TGTGCCAGCCTTTCGACCCTCACATACGAGCAGTACTTC; CDR3 protein: CASLSTLTYEQYF
J gene: TRBJ2-3; clone size: NA; CDR3 length: 11; V gene: TRBV11-2; D gene: NA; CDR3 DNA: TGTGCCAGCAGCTTAGGGACTACGCAGTATTTT; CDR3 protein: CASSLGTTQYF
J gene: TRBJ2-3; clone size: NA; CDR3 length: 14; V gene: TRBV7-2; D gene: NA; CDR3 DNA: TGTGCCAGCAGCTTAGATTCGAGCACAGATACGCAGTATTTT; CDR3 protein: CASSLDSSTDTQYF
J gene: TRBJ1-3; clone size: many; CDR3 length: 14; V gene: TRBV11-3; D gene: NA; CDR3 DNA: TGTGCCAGCAGCTTGGGTGGGTCCGGAAACACCATATATTTT; CDR3 protein: CASSLGGSGNTIYF
J gene: TRBJ2-7; clone size: once; CDR3 length: 14; V gene: TRBV6-5; D gene: NA; CDR3 DNA: TGTGCCAGCAGACTTCCCCCTGAGGGGAGCGAGCAGTACTTC; CDR3 protein: CASRLPPEGSEQYF
J gene: TRBJ2-2; clone size: NA; CDR3 length: 17; V gene: TRBV5-1; D gene: TRBD2; CDR3 DNA: TGCGCCAGCAGCTCACGGCTAGCGGGGGGGAACACCGGGGAGCTGTTTTTT; CDR3 protein: CASSSRLAGGNTGELFF
J gene: TRBJ2-1; clone size: once; CDR3 length: 16; V gene: TRBV5-8; D gene: TRBD1; CDR3 DNA: TGTGCCAGCAGCCTCGGGACAGTTGGTGGTATGGTGGAGCAGTTCTTC; CDR3 protein: CASSLGTVGGMVEQFF
J gene: TRBJ1-2; clone size: NA; CDR3 length: 16; V gene: TRBV5-4; D gene: NA; CDR3 DNA: TGTGCCAGCAGCATACAGGGAGGGTTTGAGAACTATGGCTACACCTTC; CDR3 protein: CASSIQGGFENYGYTF
J gene: TRBJ2-3; clone size: NA; CDR3 length: 17; V gene: TRBV29-1; D gene: TRBD2; CDR3 DNA: TGCAGCGTTGAAGATCGCTCTCGCGCGGGAGGCCCAGATACGCAGTATTTT; CDR3 protein: CSVEDRSRAGGPDTQYF
J gene: TRBJ1-5; clone size: NA; CDR3 length: 14; V gene: TRBV19; D gene: NA; CDR3 DNA: TGTGCCAGTACCAGGCAAAATAGCAATCAGCCCCAGCATTTT; CDR3 protein: CASTRQNSNQPQHF
J gene: TRBJ2-7; clone size: NA; CDR3 length: 17; V gene: TRBV7-9; D gene: TRBD2; CDR3 DNA: TGTGCCAGCAGCACCTTCTTGGGACTAGCGGGAGCTCCCGAGCAGTACTTC; CDR3 protein: CASSTFLGLAGAPEQYF
J gene: TRBJ2-1; clone size: NA; CDR3 length: 13; V gene: TRBV7-9; D gene: NA; CDR3 DNA: TGTGCCAGCAGCCCCAACGCGGACAATGAGCAGTTCTTC; CDR3 protein: CASSPNADNEQFF
J gene: TRBJ2-7; clone size: once; CDR3 length: 15; V gene: TRBV29-1; D gene: NA; CDR3 DNA: TGCAGCGTTGTTTTCGGCAGAAACCCCCCCTACGAGCAGTACTTC; CDR3 protein: CSVVFGRNPPYEQYF
J gene: TRBJ1-1; clone size: NA; CDR3 length: 14; V gene: TRBV5-1; D gene: TRBD1; CDR3 DNA: TGCGCCAGCAGCGGACAGGGGCGGGGGGCTGAAGCTTTCTTT; CDR3 protein: CASSGQGRGAEAFF
J gene: TRBJ2-7; clone size: NA; CDR3 length: 15; V gene: TRBV7-8; D gene: NA; CDR3 DNA: TGTGCCAGCAGCCCCTCGGGAGGGGGCGGCTACGAGCAGTACTTC; CDR3 protein: CASSPSGGGGYEQYF
J gene: TRBJ2-2; clone size: NA; CDR3 length: 13; V gene: TRBV9; D gene: NA; CDR3 DNA: TGTGCCAGCAGCGTTACGAAAACCGGGGAGCTGTTTTTT; CDR3 protein: CASSVTKTGELFF
J gene: TRBJ2-1; clone size: NA; CDR3 length: 15; V gene: TRBV2; D gene: TRBD2; CDR3 DNA: TGTGCCAGCAGTGTAAGCGGGAGCATTGGCCGTGAGCAGTTCTTC; CDR3 protein: CASSVSGSIGREQFF
J gene: TRBJ2-1; clone size: NA; CDR3 length: 15; V gene: TRBV7-3; D gene: NA; CDR3 DNA: TGTGCCAGCAGCCCAACGGGACTCCCGACCAATGAGCAGTTCTTC; CDR3 protein: CASSPTGLPTNEQFF
J gene: TRBJ1-3; clone size: NA; CDR3 length: 14; V gene: TRBV6-5; D gene: NA; CDR3 DNA: TGTGCCAGCAGTTACGGGGACTCTGGAAACACCATATATTTT; CDR3 protein: CASSYGDSGNTIYF
J gene: TRBJ2-7; clone size: once; CDR3 length: 15; V gene: TRBV19; D gene: NA; CDR3 DNA: TGTGCCAGTAGTAACGCAGGGGACGGAACATACGAGCAGTACTTC; CDR3 protein: CASSNAGDGTYEQYF
J gene: TRBJ1-1; clone size: NA; CDR3 length: 17; V gene: TRBV19; D gene: NA; CDR3 DNA: TGTGCCAGTAGTATGGGGAGTTGGCGAGTAAGGGACACTGAAGCTTTCTTT; CDR3 protein: CASSMGSWRVRDTEAFF
J gene: TRBJ2-2; clone size: NA; CDR3 length: 15; V gene: TRBV5-1; D gene: TRBD2; CDR3 DNA: TGCGCCAGCAGCACGAGCGGGAGTGGTGCCGGGGAGCTGTTTTTT; CDR3 protein: CASSTSGSGAGELFF
J gene: TRBJ2-5; clone size: NA; CDR3 length: 14; V gene: TRBV11-2; D gene: TRBD1; CDR3 DNA: TGTGCCAGCAGCCCTCGGACAGGACAAGAGACCCAGTACTTC; CDR3 protein: CASSPRTGQETQYF
J gene: TRBJ1-3; clone size: few; CDR3 length: 12; V gene: TRBV10-2; D gene: NA; CDR3 DNA: TGCGCTAAACGGAACTCTGGAAACACCATATATTTT; CDR3 protein: CAKRNSGNTIYF
J gene: TRBJ2-1; clone size: NA; CDR3 length: 14; V gene: TRBV5-4; D gene: NA; CDR3 DNA: TGTGCCAGCACAATGGGGACCGAGAACAATGAGCAGTTCTTC; CDR3 protein: CASTMGTENNEQFF
J gene: TRBJ2-1; clone size: NA; CDR3 length: 15; V gene: TRBV11-2; D gene: NA; CDR3 DNA: TGTGCCAGCAGCATCGAGGGTTTTTCTGACAATGAGCAGTTCTTC; CDR3 protein: CASSIEGFSDNEQFF
J gene: TRBJ2-7; clone size: NA; CDR3 length: 15; V gene: TRBV6-5; D gene: TRBD2; CDR3 DNA: TGTGCCAGCAGCCGAACGGGGACTAGCGCCTACGAGCAGTACTTC; CDR3 protein: CASSRTGTSAYEQYF
J gene: TRBJ2-5; clone size: NA; CDR3 length: 14; V gene: TRBV6-1; D gene: NA; CDR3 DNA: TGTGCCAGCAGCGGACAGTCTTTGGATGAGACCCAGTACTTC; CDR3 protein: CASSGQSLDETQYF
J gene: TRBJ2-2; clone size: NA; CDR3 length: 17; V gene: TRBV5-4; D gene: NA; CDR3 DNA: TGTGCCAGCAGCTTGGGGTTTGGGGGTGTGAACACCGGGGAGCTGTTTTTT; CDR3 protein: CASSLGFGGVNTGELFF
J gene: TRBJ2-2; clone size: NA; CDR3 length: 15; V gene: TRBV7-2; D gene: NA; CDR3 DNA: TGTGCCAGCAGCTTAGGGTGGGGGAACACCGGGGAGCTGTTTTTT; CDR3 protein: CASSLGWGNTGELFF
J gene: TRBJ1-5; clone size: NA; CDR3 length: 13; V gene: TRBV30; D gene: TRBD1; CDR3 DNA: TGTGCCTGGAGTGCAGGGGGCGATCAGCCCCAGCATTTT; CDR3 protein: CAWSAGGDQPQHF